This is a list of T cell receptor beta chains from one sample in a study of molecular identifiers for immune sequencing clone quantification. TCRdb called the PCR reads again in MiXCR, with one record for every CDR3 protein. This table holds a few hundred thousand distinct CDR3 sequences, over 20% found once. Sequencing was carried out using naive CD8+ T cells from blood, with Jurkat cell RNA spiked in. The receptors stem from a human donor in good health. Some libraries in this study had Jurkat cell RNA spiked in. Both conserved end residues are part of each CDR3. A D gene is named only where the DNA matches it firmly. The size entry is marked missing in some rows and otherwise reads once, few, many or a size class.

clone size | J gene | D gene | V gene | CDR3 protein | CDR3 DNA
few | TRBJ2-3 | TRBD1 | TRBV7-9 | CASTGDRPDTQYF | TGTGCCAGCACCGGGGACAGGCCGGATACGCAGTATTTT
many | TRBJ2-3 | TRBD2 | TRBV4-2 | CASSQDIAGEADTQYF | TGTGCCAGCAGCCAAGATATAGCGGGAGAAGCAGATACGCAGTATTTT
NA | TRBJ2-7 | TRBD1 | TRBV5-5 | CASSRTGGGYYEQYF | TGTGCCAGCAGCCGGACAGGGGGCGGGTATTACGAGCAGTACTTC
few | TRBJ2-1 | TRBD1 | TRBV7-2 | CASSLGTGNEQFF | TGTGCCAGCAGCTTAGGGACAGGGAATGAGCAGTTCTTC
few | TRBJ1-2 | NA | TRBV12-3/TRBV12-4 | CASSVGSDYGYTF | TGTGCCAGCAGCGTTGGTTCTGACTATGGCTACACCTTC
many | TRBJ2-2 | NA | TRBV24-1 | CATSVTGNTGELFF | TGTGCCACCAGTGTAACAGGGAACACCGGGGAGCTGTTTTTT
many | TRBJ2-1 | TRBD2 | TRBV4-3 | CASSQYRLAGNNEQFF | TGCGCCAGCAGCCAATATCGACTAGCGGGAAACAATGAGCAGTTCTTC
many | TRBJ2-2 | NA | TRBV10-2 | CASSGTDNTGELFF | TGCGCCAGCAGTGGGACAGATAACACCGGGGAGCTGTTTTTT
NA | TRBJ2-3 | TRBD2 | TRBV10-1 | CASSVNSGGDTQYF | TGCGCCAGCAGTGTTAATAGCGGGGGAGATACGCAGTATTTT
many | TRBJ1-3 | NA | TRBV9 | CASSVSHSGNTIYF | TGTGCCAGCAGCGTATCACACTCTGGAAACACCATATATTTT
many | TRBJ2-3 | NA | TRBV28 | CARRVDGTDTQYF | TGTGCCCGCAGGGTTGATGGCACAGATACGCAGTATTTT
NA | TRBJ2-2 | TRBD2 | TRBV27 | CASSPKLLAGVHTGELFF | TGTGCCAGCAGTCCAAAGCTACTAGCGGGAGTACACACCGGGGAGCTGTTTTTT
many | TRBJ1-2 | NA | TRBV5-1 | CASSSTGWDYGYTF | TGCGCCAGCAGCTCGACCGGGTGGGACTATGGCTACACCTTC
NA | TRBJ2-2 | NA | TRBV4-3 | CASSQDDLHTGELFF | TGCGCCAGCAGCCAAGATGACCTTCACACCGGGGAGCTGTTTTTT
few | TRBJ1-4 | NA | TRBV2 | CASSEDTPLGNEKLFF | TGTGCCAGCAGTGAAGACACCCCGCTTGGTAATGAAAAACTGTTTTTT
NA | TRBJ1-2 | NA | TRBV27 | CASSAATATNYGYTF | TGTGCCAGCAGTGCCGCGACAGCCACTAACTATGGCTACACCTTC
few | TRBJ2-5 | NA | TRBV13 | CASSLGGWSSETQYF | TGTGCCAGCAGCTTAGGCGGGTGGTCGTCGGAGACCCAGTACTTC
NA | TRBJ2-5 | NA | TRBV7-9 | CASSISSAQETQYF | TGTGCCAGCAGCATATCTAGCGCCCAAGAGACCCAGTACTTC
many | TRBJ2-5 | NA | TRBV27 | CASSLFAGGAGETQYF | TGTGCCAGCAGCCTATTCGCTGGCGGGGCCGGGGAGACCCAGTACTTC
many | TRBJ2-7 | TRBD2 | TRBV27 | CASGPGLAFVEQYF | TGTGCCAGCGGACCGGGACTAGCGTTTGTTGAGCAGTACTTC
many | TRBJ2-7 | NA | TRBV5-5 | CASSIQGYEQYF | TGTGCCAGCAGCATCCAGGGATACGAGCAGTACTTC
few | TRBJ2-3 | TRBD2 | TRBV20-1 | CSAPVGAGGPVTDTQYF | TGCAGTGCTCCCGTAGGAGCGGGGGGGCCGGTCACAGATACGCAGTATTTT
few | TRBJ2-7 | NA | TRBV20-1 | CSASIRNPTYEQYF | TGCAGTGCTAGTATCCGGAACCCAACCTACGAGCAGTACTTC
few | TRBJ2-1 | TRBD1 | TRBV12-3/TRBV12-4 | CASSLVIGTGNEQFF | TGTGCCAGCAGTTTAGTCATCGGGACAGGGAATGAGCAGTTCTTC
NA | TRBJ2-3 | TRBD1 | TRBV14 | CASSLRQGTTDTQYF | TGTGCCAGCAGCCTCAGACAGGGAACTACAGATACGCAGTATTTT
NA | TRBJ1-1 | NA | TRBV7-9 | CASSLDSRRAEAFF | TGTGCCAGCAGCTTAGATTCCCGACGCGCTGAAGCTTTCTTT
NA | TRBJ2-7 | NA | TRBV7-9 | CASSIPGLAYEQYF | TGTGCCAGCAGCATCCCGGGACTGGCATACGAGCAGTACTTC
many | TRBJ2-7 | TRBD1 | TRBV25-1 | CASGTGGFEYF | TGTGCCAGCGGAACAGGGGGCTTCGAGTACTTC
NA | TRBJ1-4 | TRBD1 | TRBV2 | CASSAYRGGLFF | TGTGCCAGCAGTGCGTACAGGGGAGGCCTGTTTTTT
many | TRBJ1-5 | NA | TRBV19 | CASSERDGRSVGTHF | TGTGCCAGTAGCGAAAGGGACGGACGATCAGTCGGTACGCATTTT
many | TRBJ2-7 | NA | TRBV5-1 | CASSSELREQYF | TGCGCCAGCAGTTCCGAACTGAGGGAGCAGTACTTC
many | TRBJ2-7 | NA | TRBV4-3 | CASSHRGLAYEQYF | TGCGCCAGCAGCCATCGAGGACTTGCCTACGAGCAGTACTTC
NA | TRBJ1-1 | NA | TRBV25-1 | CASSESGGMNTEAFF | TGTGCCAGCAGTGAATCCGGAGGCATGAACACTGAAGCTTTCTTT
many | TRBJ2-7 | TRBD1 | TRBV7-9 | CASSLQGQTGPGYEQYF | TGTGCCAGCAGCCTCCAGGGACAGACAGGCCCGGGCTACGAGCAGTACTTC
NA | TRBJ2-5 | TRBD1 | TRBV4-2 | CASSQEGQGHETQYF | TGTGCCAGCAGCCAAGAAGGACAGGGGCACGAGACCCAGTACTTC
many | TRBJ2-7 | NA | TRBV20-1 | CSARDPQGGSYEQYF | TGCAGTGCTAGAGATCCCCAGGGGGGGAGCTACGAGCAGTACTTC
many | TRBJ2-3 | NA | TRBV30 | CAWGTDTDTQYF | TGTGCCTGGGGAACGGACACAGATACGCAGTATTTT
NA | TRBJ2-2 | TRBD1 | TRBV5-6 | CASTLAVQGANTGELFF | TGTGCCAGCACCCTCGCCGTACAGGGGGCAAACACCGGGGAGCTGTTTTTT
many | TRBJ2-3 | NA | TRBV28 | CASSTGTGTDTQYF | TGTGCCAGCAGTACAGGGACGGGCACAGATACGCAGTATTTT
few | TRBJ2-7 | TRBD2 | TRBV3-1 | CASSQAPGLVGAYEQYF | TGTGCCAGCAGCCAAGCCCCCGGACTAGTGGGAGCCTACGAGCAGTACTTC
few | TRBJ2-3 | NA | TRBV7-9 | CASSPDIAREGDTQYF | TGTGCCAGCAGCCCTGACATAGCACGTGAAGGGGATACGCAGTATTTT